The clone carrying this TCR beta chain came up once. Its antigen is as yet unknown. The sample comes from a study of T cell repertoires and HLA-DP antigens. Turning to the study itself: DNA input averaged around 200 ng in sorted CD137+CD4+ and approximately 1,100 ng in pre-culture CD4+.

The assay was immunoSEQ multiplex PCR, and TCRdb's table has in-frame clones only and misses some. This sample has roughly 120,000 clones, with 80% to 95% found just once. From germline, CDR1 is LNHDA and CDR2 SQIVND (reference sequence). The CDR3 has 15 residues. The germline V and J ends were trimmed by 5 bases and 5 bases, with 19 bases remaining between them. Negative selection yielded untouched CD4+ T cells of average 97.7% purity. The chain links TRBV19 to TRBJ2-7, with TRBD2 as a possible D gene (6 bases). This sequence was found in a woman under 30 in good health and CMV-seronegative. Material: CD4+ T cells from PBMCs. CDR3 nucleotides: TGTGCCAGTAGTCATCCGGGGCAGGGAGGCGACGAGCAGTACTTC. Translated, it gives CASSHPGQGGDEQYF. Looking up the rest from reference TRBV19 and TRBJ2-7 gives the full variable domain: DGGITQSPKYLFRKEGQNVTLSCEQNLNHDAMYWYRQDPGQGLRLIYYSQIVNDFQKGDIAEGYSVSREKKESFPLTVTSAQKNPTAFYLCASSHPGQGGDEQYFGPGTRLTVT.